This TCR beta chain is from a study of early T cells in non-severe SARS-CoV-2 infection. Study summary: The chains were unpaired, and the sequenced material was bulk RNA from unsorted whole blood. Whole-study results and caveats: Private and CD4 specificities were missed by VDJdb matching, skewed to anti-spike CD8.

Of note for this clonotype: The antigen remains unidentified.

There are 15 residues in the CDR3. The ends were cut back, 5 bases at V and 4 bases at J, with 18 bases in the middle. CDR1 and CDR2 from the germline V gene are SEHNR and FQNEAQ (reference sequence). In the library, individual cDNA molecules carried attached unique molecular identifiers. Each CDR3 protein is one row after TCRdb ran MiXCR on the 5' RACE reads. The table has roughly 45,000 distinct CDR3 sequences, under 14% seen once. This receptor was obtained from an adult who was a healthcare worker with PCR-confirmed SARS-CoV-2 infection or an uninfected control (not recorded which). Specimen: whole blood. The rearrangement joins TRBV7-9 to TRBJ2-7; D remains ambiguous. The CDR3 loop is CASSLRDTKIYEQYF. In DNA, the CDR3 is TGTGCCAGCAGCCTCCGCGACACCAAGATTTACGAGCAGTACTTC.